Sequencing of this T cell receptor beta chain was carried out in a study of OX40 agonist ivuxolimab in advanced cancers. Trimming removed 5 bases from V and 3 bases from J, with 16 bases in between. CDR1 is GTSNPN and CDR2 is SVGIG in the germline V gene (reference sequence). The CDR3 runs to 14 residues. Profiled with immunoSEQ multiplex PCR; TCRdb holds only in-frame clones, not every one. The table lists 70,000 to 100,000 clones, just over 85% of them singletons. The clonotype originates from an adult with an advanced solid tumor such as melanoma, head and neck, liver or kidney cancer. The chain uses TRBV30 and TRBJ1-1; D is possibly TRBD1 (5 bases). Specimen: CD4+ or CD8+ T cells sorted from blood, collected in a trial of the OX40 agonist ivuxolimab. This chain's CDR3 is CAWSPGTRHTEAFF. In DNA form, the CDR3 reads TGTGCCTGGTCGCCCGGGACCCGGCACACTGAAGCTTTCTTT.